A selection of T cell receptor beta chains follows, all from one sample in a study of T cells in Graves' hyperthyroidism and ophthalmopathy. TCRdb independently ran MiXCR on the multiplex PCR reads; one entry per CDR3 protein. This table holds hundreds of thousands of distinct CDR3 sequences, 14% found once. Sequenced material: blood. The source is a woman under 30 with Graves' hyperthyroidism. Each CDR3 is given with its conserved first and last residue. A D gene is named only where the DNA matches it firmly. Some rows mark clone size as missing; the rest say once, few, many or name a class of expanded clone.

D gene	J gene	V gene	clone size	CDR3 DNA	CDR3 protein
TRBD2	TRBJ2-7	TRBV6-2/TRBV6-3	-	TGTGCCAGCAGTTACGGTGGTTGGGGACTAGCGGGAGACGAGCAGTACTTC	CASSYGGWGLAGDEQYF
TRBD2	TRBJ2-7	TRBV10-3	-	TGTGCCATCAGTGAGTCCCTGGGCGGGGGAAGGTCCTACGAGCAGTACTTC	CAISESLGGGRSYEQYF
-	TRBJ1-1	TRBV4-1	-	TGCGCCAGCAGCCAGTTAGGGGAGGAGACTGAAGCTTTCTTT	CASSQLGEETEAFF
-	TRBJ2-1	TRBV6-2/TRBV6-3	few	TGTGCCAGCAGTTACTCCTTAGCGGTGGCCTACAATGAGCAGTTCTTC	CASSYSLAVAYNEQFF
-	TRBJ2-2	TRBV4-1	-	TGCGCCAGCAGCCAGAGAGAGATTGGACCGATCGCGGAGCTGTTTTTT	CASSQREIGPIAELFF
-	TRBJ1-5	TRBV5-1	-	TGCGCCAGCAGCTTGACAGGGAGTTTATTTCAGCCCCAGCATTTT	CASSLTGSLFQPQHF
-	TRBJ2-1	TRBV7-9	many	TGTGCCAGCAGCTTAGGTAGAGGGGAGCAGTTCTTC	CASSLGRGEQFF
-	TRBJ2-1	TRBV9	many	TGTGCCAGCAGCGTAGGTAACGCTGAGCAGTTCTTC	CASSVGNAEQFF
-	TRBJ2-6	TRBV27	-	TGTGCCAGCAGTTTTTTGCCACGGGGGGCCAACGTCCTGACTTTC	CASSFLPRGANVLTF
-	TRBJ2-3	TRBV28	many	TGTGCCAGCATTGGGGTAGGGGGAAGCAGCACAGATACGCAGTATTTT	CASIGVGGSSTDTQYF
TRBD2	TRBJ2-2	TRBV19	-	TGTGCCAGTAGTAGCCCCGGGACTAGCGGGTCGAACACCGGGGAGCTGTTTTTT	CASSSPGTSGSNTGELFF
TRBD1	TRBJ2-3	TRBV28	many	TGTGCCAGCAGTTCACCGGGACAGGGCCCAGATACGCAGTATTTT	CASSSPGQGPDTQYF
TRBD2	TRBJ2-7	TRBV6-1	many	TGTGCCAGCAGTTGGGGGACTAGCGTGTCCTACGAGCAGTACTTC	CASSWGTSVSYEQYF
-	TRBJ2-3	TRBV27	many	TGTGCCAGCAGTTTACGGCAGCAGGGAGAAGATACGCAGTATTTT	CASSLRQQGEDTQYF
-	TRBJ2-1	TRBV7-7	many	TGTGCTAGCAGCCAGGGGCACTACAATGAGCAGTTCTTC	CASSQGHYNEQFF
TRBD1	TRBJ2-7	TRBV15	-	TGTGCCACCAGCAGAGCTTACTTACTCCGGGACAGGGTCAACTACGAGCAGTACTTC	CATSRAYLLRDRVNYEQYF
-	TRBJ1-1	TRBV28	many	TGTGCCAGCAGCGAGGGGACCTATCCAAACACTGAAGCTTTCTTT	CASSEGTYPNTEAFF
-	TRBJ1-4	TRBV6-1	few	TGTGCCAGCGGGGGACTGGACTTTAGGACTGATGAAAAACTGTTTTTT	CASGGLDFRTDEKLFF
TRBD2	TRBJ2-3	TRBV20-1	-	TGCAGTGCTAGATCCTTGGGACTAGCGGGAGGGCTCAACACAGATACGCAGTATTTT	CSARSLGLAGGLNTDTQYF
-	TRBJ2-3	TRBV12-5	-	TGTGCTGGGGGCGACGAGGGACCCCCTGAGGTAGATACGCAGTATTTT	CAGGDEGPPEVDTQYF
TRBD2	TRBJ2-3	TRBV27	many	TGTGCCAGCAGTCCTGGGACTAGAGGGGATACGCAGTATTTT	CASSPGTRGDTQYF
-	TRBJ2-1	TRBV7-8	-	TGTGCCAGCAGCACGCACTATGAGCAGTTCTTC	CASSTHYEQFF
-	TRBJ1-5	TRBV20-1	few	TGCAGTGCTAGAGCGGGGAAGGGGAACAATCAGCCCCAGCATTTT	CSARAGKGNNQPQHF
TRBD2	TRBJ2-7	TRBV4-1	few	TGCGCCAGCAGCCAGACAGGCGTGCAACTAGCGGGAGTTAACGAGCAGTACTTC	CASSQTGVQLAGVNEQYF
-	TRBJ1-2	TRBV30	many	TGTGCCTGGCACAGGGACTTGGGCTATGGCTACACCTTC	CAWHRDLGYGYTF
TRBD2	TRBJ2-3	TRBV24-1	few	TGTGCCACCTCGAAGGGAGGGAGGACAGATACGCAGTATTTT	CATSKGGRTDTQYF
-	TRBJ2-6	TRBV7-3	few	TGTGCCAGCAGCTTAGTGGGGATGGGTTCTGGGGCCAACGTCCTGACTTTC	CASSLVGMGSGANVLTF
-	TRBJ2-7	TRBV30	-	TGTGCCTGGAGTGGGGGCTCGGGAGCCCACGAGCAGTACTTC	CAWSGGSGAHEQYF
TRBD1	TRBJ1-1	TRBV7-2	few	TGTGCCAGCAGCTTAATGTTGGGACAGGGGTCAGCTTTCTTT	CASSLMLGQGSAFF
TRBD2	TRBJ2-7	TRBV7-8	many	TGTGCCAGCAGTCTAGAAATGACTAGCGGGTTCTCCTACGAGCAGTACTTC	CASSLEMTSGFSYEQYF
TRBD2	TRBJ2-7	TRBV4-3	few	TGCGCCAGCAGCCAAGATAGCGGGAGTTTCTACGAGCAGTACTTC	CASSQDSGSFYEQYF
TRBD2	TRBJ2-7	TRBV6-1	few	TGTGCCAGCCTTGCTAGCGGATTACAGTCATCCTACGAGCAGTACTTC	CASLASGLQSSYEQYF